The clone carrying this T cell receptor (beta chain) has a handful of counts. Germline lookup yields CDR1 SGHRS and CDR2 YFSETQ. This CDR3 has 15 residues. Trimming at V came to 3 bases and at J to 4 bases, leaving 6 bases not matched to a gene. Sample-barcoded 5' priming and a J-beta primer mix drove a second PCR of roughly 6 to 12 cycles. The study obtained at least 2.5 million CDR3-containing paired-end reads from every sample. Each CDR3 protein gets one entry after TCRdb re-called the 5' RACE reads with MiXCR. The repertoire has 800,000 or so distinct CDR3 sequences, roughly 25% of them found once; the top ten carry around 3.6%. The sample comes from a study of blood T cells in healthy people across ages. About the research overall: For every two T cells, template switching captured about one barcoded beta molecule.

These sequences were also reported in another study, on T cells of mothers and their children. That paper notes: In this cohort, donors were three healthy Caucasian mothers plus their six children. When mothers and children were related, their normalized repertoire overlap, which was always slightly higher, did not differ significantly from that of unrelated pairs.

Specimen: blood. The genes are TRBV5-1 and TRBJ1-2; TRBD1 aligns across 10 bases. The clonotype was recovered from a boy aged 5-17 years in good health. The CDR3 loop is CASSSAGTGVYGYTF. DNA for the CDR3: TGCGCCAGCAGCTCGGCCGGGACAGGGGTCTATGGCTACACCTTC. The whole variable domain, remainder taken from reference TRBV5-1 and TRBJ1-2, is KAGVTQTPRYLIKTRGQQVTLSCSPISGHRSVSWYQQTPGQGLQFLFEYFSETQRNKGNFPGRFSGRQFSNSRSEMNVSTLELGDSALYLCASSSAGTGVYGYTFGSGTRLTVV.